Sequencing of this T cell receptor (beta chain) was carried out in a study of PD-L1 blockade in urothelial cancer. Across the study: Blood was subjected to analysis at 3 weeks (second dose) and 6 weeks following treatment start. Blood samples had a median of approximately 150,000 T cells, some 83,000 unique TCRs, and clonality roughly 0.074.

A remark on this clone: What it binds is not known.

As for time point: pretreatment peripheral blood. Measured with immunoSEQ multiplex PCR; TCRdb has only the in-frame clones, and not every one. This table has 60,000 to 75,000 clones, approximately 84% appearing once. Regarding the study as a whole: Expansion of tumor-associated blood clones at 3 weeks was greater in durable-benefit patients.

V was clipped by 3 bases and J by 6 bases, with 12 bases between them. The germline CDR1 and CDR2 sequences are SGHTA and FQGTGA. The CDR3 spans 14 residues. The receptor was isolated from a man aged 55-75 years with urothelial cancer. The rearrangement uses TRBV7-3 and TRBJ2-1, with D unresolved. The sequencing here drew on PBMCs, taken around atezolizumab (anti-PD-L1) treatment. Written as DNA, the CDR3 is TGTGCCAGCAGCTTCCAACCCTCTAGCAATGAGCAGTTCTTC. Its translation is CASSFQPSSNEQFF.